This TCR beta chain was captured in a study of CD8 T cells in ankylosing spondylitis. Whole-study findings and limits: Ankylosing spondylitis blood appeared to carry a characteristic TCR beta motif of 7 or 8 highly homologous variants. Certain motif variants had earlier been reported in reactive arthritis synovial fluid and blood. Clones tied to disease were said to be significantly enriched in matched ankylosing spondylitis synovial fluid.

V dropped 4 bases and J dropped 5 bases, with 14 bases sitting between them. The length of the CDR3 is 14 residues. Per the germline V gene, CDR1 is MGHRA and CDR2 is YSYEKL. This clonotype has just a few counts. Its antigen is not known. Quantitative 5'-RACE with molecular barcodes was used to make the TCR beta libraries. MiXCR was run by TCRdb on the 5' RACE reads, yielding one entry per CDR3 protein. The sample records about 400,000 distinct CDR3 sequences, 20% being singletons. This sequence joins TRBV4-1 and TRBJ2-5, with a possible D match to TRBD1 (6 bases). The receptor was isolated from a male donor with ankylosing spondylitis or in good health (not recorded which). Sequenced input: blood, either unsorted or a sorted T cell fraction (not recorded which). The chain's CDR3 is CASSRLTGEETQYF. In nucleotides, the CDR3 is TGCGCCAGCAGCCGTCTGACAGGAGAGGAGACCCAGTACTTC.